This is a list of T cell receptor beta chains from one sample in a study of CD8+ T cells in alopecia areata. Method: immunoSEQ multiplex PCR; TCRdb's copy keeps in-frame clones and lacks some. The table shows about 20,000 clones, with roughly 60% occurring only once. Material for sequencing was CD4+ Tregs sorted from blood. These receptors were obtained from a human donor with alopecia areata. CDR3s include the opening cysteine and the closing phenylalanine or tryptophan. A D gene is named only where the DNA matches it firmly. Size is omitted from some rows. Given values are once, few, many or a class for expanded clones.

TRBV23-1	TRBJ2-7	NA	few	TGCGCCAGCAGCCGACCTAACTACGAGCAGTACTTC	CASSRPNYEQYF
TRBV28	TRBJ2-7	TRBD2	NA	TGTGCCAGCAGGGGGACTAGCGGGCGTTACGAGCAGTACTTC	CASRGTSGRYEQYF
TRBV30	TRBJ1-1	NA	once	TGTGCCTGGAGTGTACAAACAGACACTGAAGCTTTCTTT	CAWSVQTDTEAFF
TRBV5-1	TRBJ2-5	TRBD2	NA	TGCGCCAGCAGCTTGACTTCGGGGGGGCCTGAGACCCAGTACTTC	CASSLTSGGPETQYF
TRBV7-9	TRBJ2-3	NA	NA	TGTGCCAGCAGCTTGAGCGCCGCTACGCAGTATTTT	CASSLSAATQYF
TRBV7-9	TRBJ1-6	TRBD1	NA	TGTGCCAGCAGCTTAGCTAGGGGACAGAATTCACCCCTCCACTTT	CASSLARGQNSPLHF
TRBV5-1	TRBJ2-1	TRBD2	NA	TGCGCCAGCGCAGCGGGAGTGAGGGAGCAGTTCTTC	CASAAGVREQFF
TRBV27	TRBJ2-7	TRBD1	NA	TGTGCCAGCAGTTTATTCGGGACAGGGGTCTACGAGCAGTACTTC	CASSLFGTGVYEQYF
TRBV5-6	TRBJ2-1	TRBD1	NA	TGTGCCAGCAGCCACGGCAGGGGGTTTTACAATGAGCAGTTCTTC	CASSHGRGFYNEQFF
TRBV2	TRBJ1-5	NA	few	TGTGCCAGCGGGGGAGATAGAGGCAATCAGCCCCAGCATTTT	CASGGDRGNQPQHF
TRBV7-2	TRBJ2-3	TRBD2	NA	TGTGCCAGCAGCTTAGGATCGGCGGCGGGGGGGTACGCAGATACGCAGTATTTT	CASSLGSAAGGYADTQYF
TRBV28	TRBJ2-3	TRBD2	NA	TGTGCCAGCAGTCGGGGACTAGCGGGGATCACAGATACGCAGTATTTT	CASSRGLAGITDTQYF
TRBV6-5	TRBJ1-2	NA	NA	TGTGCCAGCAGTTTCCAGGGGCACGGCTACACCTTC	CASSFQGHGYTF
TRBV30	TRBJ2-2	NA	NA	TGTGCCTGGCGATGGGGGGTCAACACCGGGGAGCTGTTTTTT	CAWRWGVNTGELFF
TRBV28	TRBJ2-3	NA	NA	TGTGCCAGCAGTGGTCCTCGGGAGCTCACAGATACGCAGTATTTT	CASSGPRELTDTQYF
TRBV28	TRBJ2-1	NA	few	TGTGCCAGCAGTTCTACTCTAAATTACTACAATGAGCAGTTCTTC	CASSSTLNYYNEQFF
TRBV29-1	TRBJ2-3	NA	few	TGCAGCGTTCGGATCGGGAGAGGTACAGATACGCAGTATTTT	CSVRIGRGTDTQYF
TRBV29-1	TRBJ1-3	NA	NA	TGCAGCGTTGAAGGGGCTGGAAACACCATATATTTT	CSVEGAGNTIYF
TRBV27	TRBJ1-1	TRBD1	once	TGTGCCAGCAGTTCTAGACAGGGGTATGTTGAAGCTTTCTTT	CASSSRQGYVEAFF
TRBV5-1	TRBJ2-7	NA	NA	TGCGCCAGCAGCTTGGTTACAGACGCCTACGAGCAGTACTTC	CASSLVTDAYEQYF
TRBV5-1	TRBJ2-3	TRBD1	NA	TGCGCCAGCAGCCCCGGGACAGGTCGGGTAGTGGATACGCAGTATTTT	CASSPGTGRVVDTQYF
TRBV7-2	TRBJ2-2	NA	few	TGTGCCAGCACCCCCACAGGGCCGGGCAGCGGGGAGCTGTTTTTT	CASTPTGPGSGELFF
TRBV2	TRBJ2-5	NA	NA	TGTGCCAGCAGTAGCGGAGGATCCTTTGAAGAGACCCAGTACTTC	CASSSGGSFEETQYF
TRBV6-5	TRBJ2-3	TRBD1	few	TGTGCCAGCAGAGGACAGGGGTCAGATACGCAGTATTTT	CASRGQGSDTQYF
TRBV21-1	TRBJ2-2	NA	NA	TGTGCCAGCAGCCCCCGACAGGGGATTCGGGCCACCGGGGAGCTGTTTTTT	CASSPRQGIRATGELFF
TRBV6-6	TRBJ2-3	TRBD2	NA	TGTGCCAGCAGCCCTGGACTAGCGGGGGGACTTACGCAGTATTTT	CASSPGLAGGLTQYF
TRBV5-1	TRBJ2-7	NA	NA	TGCGCCAGCAGGAAGAGTGACGGATCCTACGAGCAGTACTTC	CASRKSDGSYEQYF
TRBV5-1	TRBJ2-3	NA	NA	TGCGCCAGCAGTATTGGTAATACGCAGTATTTT	CASSIGNTQYF
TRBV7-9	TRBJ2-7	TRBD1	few	TGTGCCAGCAGCCCAGACAGGGGGCCCTACGAGCAGTACTTC	CASSPDRGPYEQYF
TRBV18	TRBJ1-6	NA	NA	TGTGCCAGCTCACCGGGCAGTTATAATTCACCCCTCCACTTT	CASSPGSYNSPLHF
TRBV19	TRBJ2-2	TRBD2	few	TGTGCCAGTAGTACCAACAGGGGAGTTTCTAGCGGGAGAGAGGGGGCCGGGGAGCTGTTTTTT	CASSTNRGVSSGREGAGELFF
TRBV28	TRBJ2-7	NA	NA	TGTGCCAGCACTGCCCCTTTTCACGAGCAGTACTTC	CASTAPFHEQYF
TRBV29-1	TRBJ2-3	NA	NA	TGCAGCGGGGGGGCGGCGGGACTCACAGATACGCAGTATTTT	CSGGAAGLTDTQYF
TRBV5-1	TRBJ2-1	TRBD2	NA	TGCGCCAGCCGGGAGCGGGAGGGCCCCTACAATGAGCAGTTCTTC	CASREREGPYNEQFF
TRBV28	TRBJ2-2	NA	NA	TGTGCCAGCAGTTTATTCGGTTCCACCGGGGAGCTGTCTTTT	CASSLFGSTGELSF
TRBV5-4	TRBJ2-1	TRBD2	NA	TGTGCCAGCAGCTCCGCGGGCGGGGGTAGGAATGAGCAGTTCTTC	CASSSAGGGRNEQFF
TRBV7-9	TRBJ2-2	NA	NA	TGTGCCAGCAGCCCCGGGTTCGGGACGGGGGAGCTGTTTTTT	CASSPGFGTGELFF
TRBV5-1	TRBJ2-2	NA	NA	TGCGCCAGCAGCCCAGGACAGACCGGGGAGCTGTTTTTT	CASSPGQTGELFF
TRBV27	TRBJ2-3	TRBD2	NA	TGTGCCAGCGCTTCAAAGCGGGAACCCACAGATACGCAGTATTTT	CASASKREPTDTQYF
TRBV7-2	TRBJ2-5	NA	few	TGTGCCAGCAGCCCCAAGCTTAACCAAGAGACCCAGTACTTC	CASSPKLNQETQYF
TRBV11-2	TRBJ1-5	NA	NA	TGTGCCAGCAGCTTACGTTCTGGCCAGTGTAGCAATCAGCCCCAGCATTTT	CASSLRSGQCSNQPQHF
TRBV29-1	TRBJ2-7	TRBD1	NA	TGCAGCGCCGACGGACAGGGGGCCTACGAGCAGTACTTC	CSADGQGAYEQYF
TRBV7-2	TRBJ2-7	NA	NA	TGTGCCAGCAGCCTACGGGCCCGACCCCACGAGCAGTACTTC	CASSLRARPHEQYF
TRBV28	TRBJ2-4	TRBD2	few	TGTGCCAGCAGCCGTGGACTAGCGGAAGTAGCCAAAAACATTCAGTACTTC	CASSRGLAEVAKNIQYF
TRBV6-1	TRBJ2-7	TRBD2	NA	TGTGCCAGCAGTTGGCGGGAGGGCCTCCCCTACGAGCAGTACTTC	CASSWREGLPYEQYF
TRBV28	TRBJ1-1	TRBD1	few	TGTGCCAGCAGTTCGTGGACAGGGCGGACTGAAGCTTTCTTT	CASSSWTGRTEAFF
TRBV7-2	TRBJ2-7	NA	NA	TGTGCCAGCAGCTTGGATGGGGCGCGCGAGCAGTACTTC	CASSLDGAREQYF
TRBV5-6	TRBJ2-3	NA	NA	TGTGCCAGCAGCTTCGCAGATACGCAGTATTTT	CASSFADTQYF
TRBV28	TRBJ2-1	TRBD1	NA	TGTGCCAGCAGAGGGACAGGGTACAATGAGCAGTTCTTC	CASRGTGYNEQFF
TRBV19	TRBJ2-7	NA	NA	TGTGCCAGTAGTCGGCCCGGGGCCGTTCTCTACGAGCAGTACTTC	CASSRPGAVLYEQYF